These 25 T cell receptor beta chains were sequenced from one sample in a study of blood T cell repertoires in COVID-19. This table comes from immunoSEQ multiplex PCR, and its TCRdb copy is limited to in-frame clones, with some not included. The table includes 400,000 or so clones, 80% to 90% detected once. Material: PBMCs or T cells enriched from blood (not recorded which). These receptors all stem from a middle-aged man in a cohort exposed to, infected with or recovered from COVID-19 (not recorded which).

This sequence joins TRBV5-1 and TRBJ2-1; 8 positions agree with TRBD1. V gave up 5 bases and J gave up 4 bases; unmatched junction bases: 8. The CDR3 runs 15 residues. Germline CDR1 SGHRS, CDR2 YFSETQ. The chain's CDR3 is CASRVGQGSYNEQFF. The CDR3 bases are TGCGCCAGCAGGGTTGGACAGGGTTCGTACAATGAGCAGTTCTTC.

This chain links TRBV5-6 with TRBJ2-1, with 8 bases aligning to TRBD2. Looked up from germline, CDR1 is SGHDT and CDR2 is YYEEEE. Trimming took 2 bases from V and 4 from J; bases not matched to a gene: 2. This CDR3 region has 14 residues. The CDR3 DNA follows: TGTGCCAGCAGCTTAGAGCGGGGGTACAATGAGCAGTTCTTC. It is translated as CASSLERGYNEQFF.

CDR3 DNA sequence: TGTGCCAGCTCACCAGAGAATGACTATGGCTACACCTTC. Encoded protein: CASSPENDYGYTF. The chain combines TRBV18 with TRBJ1-2, with D uncertain. The CDR3 has 13 amino acids. Trimming took 2 bases from V and 3 from J, leaving 7 bases between them. Germline-derived CDR1 and CDR2 are KGHSH and LQKENI.

The CDR3 DNA is TGTGCCAGCAGCAAGGCCGGGACAGGGTACAATGAGCAGTTCTTC. It yields the protein CASSKAGTGYNEQFF. V gene TRBV28 combines with J gene TRBJ2-1; 9 nucleotides line up with TRBD1. Germline V lookup: CDR1 MDHEN, CDR2 SYDVKM. J gave up 4 bases and V 6 bases, and 7 bases lay outside the gene matches. The CDR3 consists of 15 residues.

This clone occurred a few times. V gene TRBV29-1 combines with J gene TRBJ2-5, with a tentative D call TRBD2 (6 bases). This CDR3 spans 18 amino acids. Deletions cut 5 bases from V and 2 bases from J, with 27 bases between. Germline V gene data show CDR1 as SQVTM and CDR2 as ANQGSEA. CDR3 residues: CSVKGGARVSGPQETQYF. CDR3 DNA sequence: TGCAGCGTTAAGGGTGGGGCCAGAGTTAGCGGCCCTCAAGAGACCCAGTACTTC.

V is TRBV28 and J is TRBJ1-1; D is undetermined. V was clipped by 7 bases and J by 1 base, with 10 bases between them. The CDR3 runs to 13 residues. Germline CDR1 and CDR2: MDHEN and SYDVKM. The CDR3 nucleotides read TGTGCCAGCACCCCCTCGTGGAACACTGAAGCTTTCTTT. Protein product: CASTPSWNTEAFF.

This rearrangement joins TRBV9 to TRBJ1-2; TRBD1 aligns across 9 bases. The V gene end was trimmed by 3 bases and the J gene end by 7 bases; junction bases not matched to a gene: 7. Germline V gene sequence: CDR1 SGDLS, CDR2 YYNGEE. This CDR3 spans 14 amino acids. CDR3 DNA: TGTGCCAGCAGCGGAAACAGGGGGCTTGGTGGCTACACCTTC. This gives the protein CASSGNRGLGGYTF.

This chain uses TRBV18 with TRBJ2-1, with D perhaps matching TRBD2 (6 bases). CDR1 KGHSH and CDR2 LQKENI come from the germline V gene. There are 15 residues in the CDR3. V lost 0 bases and J 8 bases, leaving 14 bases between the germline ends. The CDR3 reads CASSPPARDRHEQFF. DNA for the CDR3: TGTGCCAGCTCACCACCGGCGCGGGATAGGCATGAGCAGTTCTTC.

The V gene is TRBV11-3, the J gene TRBJ2-1, with D tentatively TRBD2 (5 bases). Germline loops: CDR1 SGHNT, CDR2 YENEEA. The CDR3 has 16 residues. V lost 5 bases to trimming and J lost 0 bases, with 14 bases between them. The CDR3 loop is CASSTWPGSSYNEQFF. CDR3 coding DNA: TGTGCCAGCAGCACATGGCCGGGGAGCTCCTACAATGAGCAGTTCTTC.

V usage is TRBV10-3 and J usage is TRBJ2-2; 7 bases fit TRBD2. Germline lookup yields CDR1 ENHRY and CDR2 SYGVKD. The CDR3 is made up of 15 amino acids. V shed 5 bases, J shed 1 base, and the junction held 4 bases outside the gene matches. CDR3 protein: CAISSREVNTGELFF. DNA for the CDR3: TGTGCCATCAGTAGTCGGGAGGTGAACACCGGGGAGCTGTTTTTT.

V is TRBV7-2 and J is TRBJ2-7; perhaps TRBD2 as D (6 bases). Trimming took off 5 bases at V and 0 bases at J, with 14 bases between the two ends. CDR1 is SGHTA and CDR2 is FQGNSA in the germline V gene. The CDR3 covers 15 residues. In nucleotides, the CDR3 is TGTGCCAGCAGCCACCGGGACTTAAGCTCCTACGAGCAGTACTTC. This translates into CASSHRDLSSYEQYF.

This clone was seen just once. The chain carries TRBV7-3 and TRBJ2-1, with D maybe TRBD2 (6 bases). This CDR3 region has 14 residues. The germline V gene encodes CDR1 SGHTA and CDR2 FQGTGA. Deletions cut 4 bases from V and 7 bases from J, with 14 bases between. The CDR3 here is CASSSSLGRNEQFF. CDR3 sequence (DNA): TGTGCCAGCAGCTCCTCACTAGGGAGGAATGAGCAGTTCTTC.

In its sample, this clone was seen once. V and J are TRBV11-2 and TRBJ2-7, with 7 bases that match TRBD2. Germline V gene data show CDR1 as SGHAT and CDR2 as FQNNGV. The length of the CDR3 is 14 residues. The V segment lost 5 bases and the J segment 2 bases; nucleotides outside the gene matches: 6. The CDR3 is CASSLKGRAYEQYF. The CDR3 DNA is TGTGCCAGCAGCCTGAAGGGGAGGGCCTACGAGCAGTACTTC.

Remarks on this clone: The junction departs from the called germline gene at one end, perhaps through a read error. V and J are TRBV6-1 and TRBJ2-1, with 12 bases lining up with TRBD2. Germline V lookup: CDR1 MNHNS, CDR2 SASEGT. The CDR3 has 15 residues. The CDR3 nucleotides read TGTGCCAGCAGAGAAGGGACTAGCGGGTACAATGAGCAGTTCTTC. Encoded protein: CASREGTSGYNEQFF.

The chain links TRBV6-5 to TRBJ1-6; perhaps TRBD1 as D (6 bases). This CDR3 spans 15 amino acids. Per the germline V gene, CDR1 is MNHEY and CDR2 is SVGAGI. V lost 2 bases and J lost 7, with 12 bases in between. CDR3 DNA: TGTGCCAGCAGTTACAGGGGGTTATGGAATTCACCCCTCCACTTT. Its translation is CASSYRGLWNSPLHF.

The chain links TRBV19 to TRBJ2-7; TRBD1 agrees at 8 bases. Germline trimming cut 6 bases from V and 4 bases from J; bases unmatched to any gene: 5. The germline V gene encodes CDR1 LNHDA and CDR2 SQIVND (reference sequence). The CDR3 contains 13 residues. CDR3 in DNA: TGTGCCAGTAGGACAGGGGCCGGTTACGAGCAGTACTTC. Encoded protein: CASRTGAGYEQYF. Complete variable domain (other parts from reference TRBV19 and TRBJ2-7): DGGITQSPKYLFRKEGQNVTLSCEQNLNHDAMYWYRQDPGQGLRLIYYSQIVNDFQKGDIAEGYSVSREKKESFPLTVTSAQKNPTAFYLCASRTGAGYEQYFGPGTRLTVT.

V and J are TRBV5-4 and TRBJ2-3; 9 nucleotides match TRBD1. Germline V gene lookup returns CDR1 SGHNT and CDR2 YYREEE (reference sequence). J lost 4 bases, V lost 4 bases, and 4 bases had no gene match. The CDR3 is made up of 14 amino acids. This CDR3 is CASSQDRGADTQYF. CDR3 nucleotide sequence: TGTGCCAGCAGCCAGGACAGGGGAGCAGATACGCAGTATTTT.

The rearrangement uses TRBV12-5 and TRBJ2-1, with TRBD2 matching 14 bases. There are 20 residues in the CDR3. Unmatched junction bases numbered 12, after V lost 5 bases and J lost 0 bases. The germline V gene has CDR1 LGHNT and CDR2 FRNRAP. The CDR3 is CASGPQPGTSGRPSYNEQFF. Written as DNA, the CDR3 is TGTGCTAGTGGTCCACAACCCGGGACTAGCGGGAGACCCTCCTACAATGAGCAGTTCTTC.

This clone was counted between two and nine times. The chain uses TRBV5-1 and TRBJ2-7; 10 bases fit TRBD2. Germline CDR1 SGHRS, CDR2 YFSETQ. This CDR3 contains 18 residues. J was trimmed by 6 bases and V by 0 bases; bases with no gene match: 15. The CDR3 sequence is CASSLGLAGVGGASEQYF. CDR3 DNA: TGCGCCAGCAGCTTGGGGCTAGCGGGAGTAGGTGGAGCTAGCGAGCAGTACTTC.

The V and J genes are TRBV5-1 and TRBJ2-3, with 9 bases fitting TRBD1. This CDR3 is 18 amino acids long. Germline-derived CDR1 and CDR2 are SGHRS and YFSETQ. V shed 4 bases and J 1 base; nucleotides not matched to a gene: 13. CDR3 in DNA: TGCGCCAGCAGCCGGGCCCATGCACAGGGGGCTCGCACAGATACGCAGTATTTT. It is translated as CASSRAHAQGARTDTQYF.

The J gene is TRBJ1-1, the V gene TRBV18; the D gene is possibly TRBD1 (5 bases). The V gene's germline CDR1 is KGHSH and CDR2 LQKENI. The CDR3 spans 14 residues. V gave up 3 bases and J gave up 10 bases, with 18 bases separating them. CDR3 region: CASSPAGARGAAFF. CDR3 nucleotide sequence: TGTGCCAGCTCACCGGCCGGGGCCCGCGGGGCAGCTTTCTTT.

CDR3 sequence (DNA): TGTGCCAGCAGTGAGAGACTAGCGGGAGTTTCAGATACGCAGTATTTT. Translated, it gives CASSERLAGVSDTQYF. The chain has TRBV6-1 and TRBJ2-3, with 12 nucleotides matching TRBD2. Germline CDR1 reads MNHNS; CDR2 reads SASEGT. The CDR3 loop spans 16 amino acids. With V trimmed by 3 bases and J by 4 bases, 5 bases remained unmatched.

The chain combines TRBV5-1 with TRBJ2-3; tentative D call: TRBD1 (6 bases). The germline V and J ends were trimmed by 0 bases and 2 bases, with 10 bases remaining between them. Germline CDR1 reads SGHRS; CDR2 reads YFSETQ. CDR3 length: 15 residues. The CDR3 reads CASSLGQANTDTQYF. DNA of the CDR3: TGCGCCAGCAGCTTGGGACAGGCCAACACAGATACGCAGTATTTT.

This clone was counted once. The V call is TRBV7-8, the J call TRBJ2-7; 12 bases map to TRBD1. CDR3 size: 16 residues. Germline loops: CDR1 SGHVS, CDR2 FQNEAQ. J lost 4 bases, V lost 2 bases, and 6 bases had no gene match. The CDR3 here is CASSLKGTGGGYEQYF. The CDR3 bases are TGTGCCAGCAGCTTAAAAGGGACAGGGGGCGGGTACGAGCAGTACTTC.

V is TRBV10-3 and J is TRBJ2-5, with D possibly TRBD2 on 6 matching bases. The CDR3 totals 13 residues. In germline, CDR1 is ENHRY, CDR2 SYGVKD. Trimming removed 2 bases from V and 4 bases from J, with 8 bases in between. The CDR3 region is CAISEGDSETQYF. For the CDR3, the DNA is TGTGCCATCAGTGAGGGGGACTCAGAGACCCAGTACTTC.